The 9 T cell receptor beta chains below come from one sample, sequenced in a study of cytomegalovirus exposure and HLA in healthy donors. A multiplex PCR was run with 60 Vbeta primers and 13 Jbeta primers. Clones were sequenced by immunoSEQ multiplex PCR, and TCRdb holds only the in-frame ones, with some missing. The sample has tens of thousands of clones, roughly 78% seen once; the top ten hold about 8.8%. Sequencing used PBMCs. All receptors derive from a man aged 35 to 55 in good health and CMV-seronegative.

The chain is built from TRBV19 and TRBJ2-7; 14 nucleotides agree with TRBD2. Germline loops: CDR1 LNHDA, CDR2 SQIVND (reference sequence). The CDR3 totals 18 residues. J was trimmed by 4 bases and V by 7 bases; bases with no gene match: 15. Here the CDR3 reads CASNPGTSGRSEWYEQYF. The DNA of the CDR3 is TGTGCCAGTAACCCCGGGACTAGCGGGAGATCAGAATGGTACGAGCAGTACTTC. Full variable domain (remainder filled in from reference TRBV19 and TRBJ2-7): DGGITQSPKYLFRKEGQNVTLSCEQNLNHDAMYWYRQDPGQGLRLIYYSQIVNDFQKGDIAEGYSVSREKKESFPLTVTSAQKNPTAFYLCASNPGTSGRSEWYEQYFGPGTRLTVT.

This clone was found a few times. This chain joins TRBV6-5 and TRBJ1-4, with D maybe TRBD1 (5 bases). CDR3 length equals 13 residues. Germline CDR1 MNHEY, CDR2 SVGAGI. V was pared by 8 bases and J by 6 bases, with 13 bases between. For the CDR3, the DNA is TGTGCCAGCGCCGCCAGGGCGGATGAAAAACTGTTTTTT. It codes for CASAARADEKLFF.

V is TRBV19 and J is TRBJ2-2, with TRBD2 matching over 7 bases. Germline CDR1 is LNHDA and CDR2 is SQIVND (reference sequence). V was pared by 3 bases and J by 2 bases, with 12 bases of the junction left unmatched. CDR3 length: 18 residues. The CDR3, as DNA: TGTGCCAGTAGTATTATGGGTCTAGCGGAACCTAACACCGGGGAGCTGTTTTTT. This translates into CASSIMGLAEPNTGELFF.

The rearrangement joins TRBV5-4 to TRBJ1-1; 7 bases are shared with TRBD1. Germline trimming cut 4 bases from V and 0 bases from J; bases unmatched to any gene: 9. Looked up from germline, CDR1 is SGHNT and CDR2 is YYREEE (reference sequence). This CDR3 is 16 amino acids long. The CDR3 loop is CASSDSNTGVNTEAFF. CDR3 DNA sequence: TGTGCCAGCAGCGACTCAAATACAGGGGTGAACACTGAAGCTTTCTTT.

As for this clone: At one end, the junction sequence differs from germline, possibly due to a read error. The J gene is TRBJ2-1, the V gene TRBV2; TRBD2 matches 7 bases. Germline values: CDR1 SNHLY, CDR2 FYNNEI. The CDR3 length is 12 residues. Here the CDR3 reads CASSYKRDASLF. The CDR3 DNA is TGTGCCAGCAGTTATAAGCGGGATGCCTCTCTCTTC.

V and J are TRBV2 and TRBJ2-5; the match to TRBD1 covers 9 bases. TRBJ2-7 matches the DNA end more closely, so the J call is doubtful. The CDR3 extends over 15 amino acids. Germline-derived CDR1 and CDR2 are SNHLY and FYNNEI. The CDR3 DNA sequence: TGTGCCAGCAGAATCGCGGGACAGGGAGCCTACGAGCAGTACTTC. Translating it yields CASRIAGQGAYEQYF.

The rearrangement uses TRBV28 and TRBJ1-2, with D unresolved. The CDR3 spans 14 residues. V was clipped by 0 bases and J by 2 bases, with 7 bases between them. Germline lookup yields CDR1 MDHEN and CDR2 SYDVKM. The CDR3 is CASSLWLQNYGYTF. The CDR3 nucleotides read TGTGCCAGCAGTTTATGGTTACAGAACTATGGCTACACCTTC.

The CDR3 DNA sequence: TGTGCCGTCGAGACAGGTGGAGGGGCCAACGTCCTGACTTTC. Its protein product is CAVETGGGANVLTF. V and J are TRBV6-1 and TRBJ2-6; D is perhaps TRBD1 (6 bases). The V end was cut by 11 bases, the J end by 4 bases, with 15 bases between. This CDR3 is built from 14 residues. Germline loops: CDR1 MNHNS, CDR2 SASEGT.

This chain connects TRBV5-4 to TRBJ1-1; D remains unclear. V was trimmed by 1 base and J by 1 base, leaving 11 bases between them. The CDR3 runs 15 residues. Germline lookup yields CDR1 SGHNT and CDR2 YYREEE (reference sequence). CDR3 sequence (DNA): TGTGCCAGCAGCTTGTCTGCGGTCCAGAACACTGAAGCTTTCTTT. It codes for CASSLSAVQNTEAFF. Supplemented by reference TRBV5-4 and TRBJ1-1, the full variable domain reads ETGVTQSPTHLIKTRGQQVTLRCSSQSGHNTVSWYQQALGQGPQFIFQYYREEENGRGNFPPRFSGLQFPNYSSELNVNALELDDSALYLCASSLSAVQNTEAFFGQGTRLTVV.